These T cell receptor beta chains were read from a single sample in a study of cytomegalovirus exposure and HLA in healthy donors. Assay used: immunoSEQ multiplex PCR; TCRdb lists only in-frame clones, some missing. The sample lists roughly 140,000 clones; approximately 80% were seen once. Sequences were obtained from PBMCs. The source of these receptors is a woman between 35 and 50 years old in good health and CMV-seropositive. The CDR3 runs from the conserved cysteine through the conserved F or W. A D gene is named only where the DNA matches it firmly. Expanded clones are given a class, and other clones once, few, many or no size at all.

TRBV18	.	.	TRBJ1-5	TGTGCCAGCTCACTTGACAGTAATCAGCCCCAGCATTTT	CASSLDSNQPQHF
TRBV20-1	.	.	TRBJ1-5	TGCAGTCCCAGGGATAATCAGCCCCAGCATTTT	CSPRDNQPQHF
TRBV5-1	TRBD1	.	TRBJ1-2	TGCGCCAGCAGCTTGGCCGAACAGGGGGGACATGGCTACACCTTC	CASSLAEQGGHGYTF
TRBV6-1	.	.	TRBJ2-7	TGTGCCAGCAGTGAAGGAGGGGGATTAAAGTACTTC	CASSEGGGLKYF
TRBV5-6	.	.	TRBJ2-3	TGTGCCAGCAGCTTGTTAGCGGTCAGCACAGATACGCAGTATTTT	CASSLLAVSTDTQYF
TRBV7-2	TRBD2	.	TRBJ2-1	TGTGCCAGCAGACAGAAAGAGCGGGAGGGTAACAATGAGCAGTTCTTC	CASRQKEREGNNEQFF
TRBV7-9	TRBD1	.	TRBJ2-7	TGTTCCAGCAGCCCAAGGACAGGGGGAGGGTACGAGCAGTACTTC	CSSSPRTGGGYEQYF
TRBV4-1	TRBD1	.	TRBJ2-7	TGCGCCAGCAGCCAGGCGGGGACAGGTTACTACGAGCAGTACTTC	CASSQAGTGYYEQYF
TRBV6-1	TRBD2	.	TRBJ2-1	TGTGCCAGCAGTGAAATAGCGGGAGCGGGCAATGAGCAGTTCTTC	CASSEIAGAGNEQFF
TRBV5-1	.	.	TRBJ2-2	TGCGCCAGCAGCTTGCCGAAGGGGACCGGGGAGCTGTTTTTT	CASSLPKGTGELFF
TRBV15	TRBD1	.	TRBJ1-2	TGTGCCACCAGTCCGACAGGGAACTATGGCTACACCTTC	CATSPTGNYGYTF
TRBV9	.	.	TRBJ2-1	TGTGCCAGCAGCCGGTTAGCCCTGGAGTCGAATGAGCAGTTCTTC	CASSRLALESNEQFF
TRBV5-1	TRBD1	.	TRBJ1-2	TGCGCCAGCAGCCCGGGGGGGACAGGGCCCTATGGCTACACCTTC	CASSPGGTGPYGYTF
TRBV5-4	TRBD2	.	TRBJ2-3	TGTGCCAGCAGCCTCGATATGCGGACTAGTGATAAAGATACGCAGTATTTT	CASSLDMRTSDKDTQYF
TRBV10-3	TRBD1	few	TRBJ2-3	TGTGCCATCAGTGGCCGACAGGGGGTGGGCACAGATACGCAGTATTTT	CAISGRQGVGTDTQYF
TRBV11-2	.	.	TRBJ2-3	TGTGCCAGCAGCTTAACCCAGGTGCCAGATACGCAGTATTTT	CASSLTQVPDTQYF
TRBV7-8	TRBD1	few	TRBJ1-2	TGTGCCAGCAGCCTCGGGACAGGGTTTGAGGGCTACACCTTC	CASSLGTGFEGYTF
TRBV5-1	.	.	TRBJ1-2	TGCGCCAGCAGCTTGACCCGGTACTATGGCTACACCTTC	CASSLTRYYGYTF
TRBV6-5	.	few	TRBJ2-1	TGTGCCAGCAGTTCAGGGACTCGTTTAGTGTCTAATGAGCAGTTCTTC	CASSSGTRLVSNEQFF
TRBV28	.	.	TRBJ1-2	TGTGCCAGCAGCGGAGAGTATGGCTACACCTTC	CASSGEYGYTF
TRBV5-6	.	.	TRBJ2-1	TGTGCCAGCAGCCGGACCCCCCCGGGGGAGTTCTTC	CASSRTPPGEFF
TRBV11-2	.	.	TRBJ2-7	TGTGCCAGCAGCTTAGATCCTTCAAGAAACAAGCAGTACTTC	CASSLDPSRNKQYF
TRBV5-1	TRBD1	.	TRBJ1-4	TGCGCCAGCAGCTTGTCTGGGACAGCTAATGAAAAACTGTTTTTT	CASSLSGTANEKLFF
TRBV5-1	TRBD1	.	TRBJ2-1	TGCGCCAGCGGCCCCCAACAGGGGGCCTACAATGAGCAGTTCTTC	CASGPQQGAYNEQFF
TRBV14	.	.	TRBJ2-1	TGTGCCAGCAGCCAACTGCAGGGTTCGTGGTCCTACAATGAGCAGTTCTTC	CASSQLQGSWSYNEQFF
TRBV2	.	.	TRBJ2-7	TGTGCCAGCACCCCGCAGTATACCTACGAGCAGTACTTC	CASTPQYTYEQYF
TRBV7-3	TRBD2	.	TRBJ2-2	TGTGCCAGCAGCTTTACTAGCGGGAGGGCCCCCGGGGAGCTGTTTTTT	CASSFTSGRAPGELFF
TRBV2	.	.	TRBJ1-5	TGTGCCAGCAGTGAAGAACTGAGATCGGGGGGCAATCAGCCCCAGCATTTT	CASSEELRSGGNQPQHF
TRBV5-6	TRBD2	once	TRBJ2-3	TGTGCCAGCAGCTTAGGACTAGCGGGAATTACAGATACGCAGTATTTT	CASSLGLAGITDTQYF
TRBV10-2	.	.	TRBJ1-5	TGCGCCAGCAGTCAGGGGAACAGCAATCAGCCCCAGCATTTT	CASSQGNSNQPQHF
TRBV5-1	.	.	TRBJ2-1	TGCGCCAGCAGCTCCGGACAGTCCAATGAGCAGTTCTTC	CASSSGQSNEQFF
TRBV18	TRBD2	.	TRBJ2-3	TGTGCCAGCTCACCGTGGACTAGCGGGAGAAGCGCTACGCAGTATTTT	CASSPWTSGRSATQYF
TRBV21-1	.	few	TRBJ2-7	TGTGCCAGCAGCAGCGGCCGGACAGGGATGGCGTACGAGCAGTACTTC	CASSSGRTGMAYEQYF
TRBV5-6	.	.	TRBJ1-4	TGTGCCAGCAGCTTGACAGGGTCAGCAACTAATGAAAAACTGTTTTTT	CASSLTGSATNEKLFF
TRBV5-1	TRBD2	.	TRBJ2-1	TGCGCCAGCAGCTTGGATGGACTAGCGGAGGGGGTCTACAATGAGCAGTTCTTC	CASSLDGLAEGVYNEQFF
TRBV9	.	.	TRBJ1-5	TGTGCCAGCAGCGTAGTCGGGGGTGGAGGTCAGCCCCAGCATTTT	CASSVVGGGGQPQHF
TRBV10-3	TRBD2	once	TRBJ2-4	TGTGCCATCAGTAATAAGCGGGAGGGGTCCAAAAACATTCAGTACTTC	CAISNKREGSKNIQYF
TRBV11-2	.	.	TRBJ2-4	TGTGCCAGCAGCCCTGACATAGCCAAAAACATTCAGTACTTC	CASSPDIAKNIQYF
TRBV7-9	.	.	TRBJ1-3	TGTGCCAGCAGCTTAGCGGGCAGCTCTGGAAACACCATATATTTT	CASSLAGSSGNTIYF